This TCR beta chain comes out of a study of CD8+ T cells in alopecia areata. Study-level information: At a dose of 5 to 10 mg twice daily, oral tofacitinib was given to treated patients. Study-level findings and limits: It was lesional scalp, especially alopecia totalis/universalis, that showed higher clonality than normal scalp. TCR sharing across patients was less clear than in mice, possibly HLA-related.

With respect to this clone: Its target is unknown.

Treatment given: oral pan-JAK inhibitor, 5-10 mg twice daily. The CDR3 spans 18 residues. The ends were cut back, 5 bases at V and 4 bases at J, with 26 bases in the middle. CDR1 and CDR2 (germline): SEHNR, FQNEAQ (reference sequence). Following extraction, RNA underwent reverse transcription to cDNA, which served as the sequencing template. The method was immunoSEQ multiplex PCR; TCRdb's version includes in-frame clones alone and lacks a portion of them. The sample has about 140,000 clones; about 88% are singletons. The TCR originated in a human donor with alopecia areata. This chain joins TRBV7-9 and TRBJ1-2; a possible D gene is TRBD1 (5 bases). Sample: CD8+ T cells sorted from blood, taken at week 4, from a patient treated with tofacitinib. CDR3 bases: TGTGCCAGCAGCCCCCTTCGCCCCGGTCCAGGGTTGGTCTATGGCTACACCTTC. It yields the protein CASSPLRPGPGLVYGYTF.